The 18 T cell receptor beta chains in this list originate from one sample, sequenced in a study of blood T cells in healthy people across ages. PCR was performed a second time for about 7 to 11 cycles using a sample-barcoded 5' primer and a J-beta primer mix. TCRdb itself ran the 5' RACE reads through MiXCR, one entry per CDR3 protein. The sample has over 700,000 distinct CDR3 sequences; approximately 53% are singletons. Sequencing was performed on blood. All receptors derive from a man aged 80 or over in good health.

V and J are TRBV11-1 and TRBJ2-5, with D perhaps given as TRBD1 or TRBD2 (5 bases each). CDR3 length: 16 residues. CDR1 is SGHAT, CDR2 FQDESV, per germline (reference sequence). The ends were cut back, 1 base at V and 0 bases at J, with 12 bases in the middle. The CDR3 reads CASSLGDQRYQETQYF. The DNA for the CDR3 is TGTGCCAGCAGCTTAGGGGACCAACGATACCAAGAGACCCAGTACTTC.

V usage is TRBV20-1 and J usage is TRBJ2-5, with D possibly matching TRBD1 (6 bases). CDR3 size: 12 residues. Trimming left V 5 bases short and J 2 bases short, with 9 bases between. Per the germline V gene, CDR1 is DFQATT and CDR2 is SNEGSKA (reference sequence). The DNA for the CDR3 is TGCAGTGCTGGACAGATACAAGAGACCCAGTACTTC. Translation: CSAGQIQETQYF.

The chain joins TRBV6-6 to TRBJ2-1; 9 bases agree with TRBD2. V lost 7 bases and J lost 7; bases outside the gene matches: 8. Looked up from germline, CDR1 is MNHNY and CDR2 is SVGAGI (reference sequence). This CDR3 region has 14 residues. The CDR3 DNA reads TGTGCCAGCATCCTGGGTAGCGGGAGAAATGAGCAGTTCTTC. Translation: CASILGSGRNEQFF.

The chain recombines TRBV27 with TRBJ2-1; 7 nucleotides agree with TRBD1. CDR3 length: 16 amino acids. Germline values: CDR1 MNHEY, CDR2 SMNVEV (reference sequence). With 4 bases clipped from V and 8 bases from J, the junction kept 14 bases outside the gene matches. The chain's CDR3 is CASSSAVRQGSHEQFF. The CDR3 region has the DNA TGTGCCAGCAGTTCAGCCGTGAGACAGGGCTCCCATGAGCAGTTCTTC.

The rearrangement uses TRBV4-2 and TRBJ2-1, with 12 nucleotides matching TRBD2. This CDR3 region has 18 residues. Germline values: CDR1 LGHNA, CDR2 YNFKEQ. After removal of 0 bases from V and 7 bases from J, the junction contained 10 bases not matched to a gene. The DNA for the CDR3 is TGTGCCAGCAGCCAAGACCGACCGACTAGCGGGAGTGGAAATGAGCAGTTCTTC. Translation: CASSQDRPTSGSGNEQFF.

This chain uses TRBV7-2 with TRBJ2-5; D not resolved. Germline lookup yields CDR1 SGHTA and CDR2 FQGNSA. This CDR3 has 14 residues. V gave up 5 bases and J gave up 5 bases, with 15 bases separating them. CDR3 sequence reads: CASSPYETTETQYF. The CDR3 DNA is TGTGCCAGCAGCCCCTATGAAACGACGGAGACCCAGTACTTC.

The gene calls are TRBV21-1 and TRBJ2-3; the DNA was not used to check the table's D call, TRBD1. TRBV21-1 is a listed pseudogene. This CDR3 has 16 amino acids. Written as DNA, the CDR3 is TGTGCCAGCAGCAAAGAGGGCGCCTGGAGGCACAGATACGCGTATTTT. Amino acids: CASSKEGAWRHRYAYF.

V and J are TRBV30 and TRBJ1-1; D not certain. Germline V lookup: CDR1 GTSNPN, CDR2 SVGIG (reference sequence). The CDR3 loop spans 13 amino acids. Trimming removed 4 bases from V and 3 bases from J, with 12 bases in between. In DNA form, the CDR3 reads TGTGCCTGGATTGGGGTGGGCTACACTGAAGCTTTCTTT. Amino acids: CAWIGVGYTEAFF.

This chain links TRBV7-2 with TRBJ2-2, with a possible D match to TRBD2 (6 bases). Germline V CDR1 and CDR2: SGHTA, FQGNSA. The CDR3 length is 14 residues. V was shortened by 5 bases and J by 9 bases, with 16 bases between the two germline ends. CDR3 protein: CASSPLARARELFF. In DNA, the CDR3 is TGTGCCAGCAGCCCCCTAGCGAGGGCCAGGGAGCTGTTTTTT.

The CDR3 sequence: CASSRAGTVGNIQYF. The CDR3 region has the DNA TGTGCCAGCAGCAGGGCAGGGACGGTTGGAAACATTCAGTACTTC. The V and J genes are TRBV5-6 and TRBJ2-4; D tentatively reads TRBD1 or TRBD2 (5 bases each). Germline-derived CDR1 and CDR2 are SGHDT and YYEEEE. V lost 4 bases and J 6 bases, leaving 17 bases between the germline ends. CDR3 length: 15 amino acids.

The chain carries TRBV19 and TRBJ2-7, with D possibly being TRBD1 (6 bases). There are 14 residues in the CDR3. CDR1 is LNHDA, CDR2 SQIVND, per germline (reference sequence). The germline V and J ends were trimmed by 10 bases and 0 bases, with 16 bases remaining between them. The CDR3 bases are TGTGCCACCTCTTTTCCAGGGGCCTCCTACGAGCAGTACTTC. Translation gives CATSFPGASYEQYF. Drawing the rest from reference TRBV19 and TRBJ2-7, the complete variable domain is DGGITQSPKYLFRKEGQNVTLSCEQNLNHDAMYWYRQDPGQGLRLIYYSQIVNDFQKGDIAEGYSVSREKKESFPLTVTSAQKNPTAFYLCATSFPGASYEQYFGPGTRLTVT.

J is TRBJ2-7 and V is TRBV5-1, with D possibly matching TRBD1 (6 bases). Germline CDR1 reads SGHRS; CDR2 reads YFSETQ. The CDR3 totals 15 residues. Trimming removed 0 bases at V and 3 bases at J, with 13 bases between. The CDR3 DNA follows: TGCGCCAGCAGCTTGGTTGGGACACAGAACTACGAGCAGTACTTC. It is translated as CASSLVGTQNYEQYF.

V usage is TRBV10-1 and J usage is TRBJ2-6, with unresolved D. In germline, CDR1 is WNHNN, CDR2 SYGVQD (reference sequence). This CDR3 spans 14 amino acids. V was pared by 0 bases and J by 1 base, with 1 base between. The CDR3: CASSESSGANVLTF. CDR3 coding DNA: TGCGCCAGCAGTGAGTCTTCTGGGGCCAACGTCCTGACTTTC.

The chain carries TRBV6-5 and TRBJ2-1; D remains ambiguous. The germline gives CDR1 MNHEY, CDR2 SVGAGI. The CDR3 sequence is 13 residues long. V was trimmed by 6 bases and J by 8 bases, leaving 14 bases between them. CDR3 nucleotide sequence: TGTGCCAGCAGACCGCTTGTCGTGGATGAGCAGTTCTTC. Its protein product is CASRPLVVDEQFF.

For this clonotype: A read error may explain this, as a much larger clone is one base away. The genes are TRBV27 and TRBJ2-7; D is possibly TRBD2 (6 bases). V was cut by 7 bases and J by 6 bases, with 19 bases left in between. Germline lookup yields CDR1 MNHEY and CDR2 SMNVEV (reference sequence). The CDR3 loop spans 14 amino acids. CDR3 nucleotides: TGTGCCAGCACCAAGTGGTTGGGGGGTGGCGAGCAGTACTTC. Residues: CASTKWLGGGEQYF.

This sequence joins TRBV4-1 and TRBJ2-1, with D perhaps TRBD2 (5 bases). V lost 4 bases and J 1 base, leaving 14 bases between the germline ends. Germline V gene data show CDR1 as MGHRA and CDR2 as YSYEKL. This CDR3 comprises 16 residues. CDR3 nucleotide sequence: TGCGCCAGCAGCCGGGCGGGTACTGATTCCTACAATGAGCAGTTCTTC. This encodes CASSRAGTDSYNEQFF.

This clonotype was found a few times. This rearrangement joins TRBV6-1 to TRBJ2-2; 12 nucleotides align to TRBD2. The CDR3 loop spans 16 amino acids. The V gene's germline CDR1 is MNHNS and CDR2 SASEGT. J lost 1 base, V lost 4 bases, and 1 base had no gene match. The CDR3 loop is CASSVLAGGNTGELFF. In nucleotides, the CDR3 is TGTGCCAGCAGTGTACTAGCGGGGGGGAACACCGGGGAGCTGTTTTTT.

The V gene is TRBV27, the J gene TRBJ1-2, with a tentative D call TRBD1 (5 bases). Germline V CDR1 and CDR2: MNHEY, SMNVEV (reference sequence). The CDR3 has 13 amino acids. V was trimmed by 6 bases and J by 5 bases, leaving 13 bases between them. The CDR3 region has the DNA TGTGCCAGCAGGAGGGACGGGGAGTATGGCTACACCTTC. Its translation is CASRRDGEYGYTF.